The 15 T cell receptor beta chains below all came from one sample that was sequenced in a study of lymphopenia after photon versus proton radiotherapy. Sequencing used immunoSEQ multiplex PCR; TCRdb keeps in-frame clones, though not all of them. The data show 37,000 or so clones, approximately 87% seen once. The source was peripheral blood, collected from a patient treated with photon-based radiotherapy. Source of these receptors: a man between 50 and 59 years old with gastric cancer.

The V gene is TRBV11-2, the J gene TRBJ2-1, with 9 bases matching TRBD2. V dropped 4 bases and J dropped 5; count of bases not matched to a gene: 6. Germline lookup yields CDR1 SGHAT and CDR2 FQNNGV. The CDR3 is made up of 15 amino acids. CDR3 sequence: CASSSLAGRNNEQFF. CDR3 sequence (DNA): TGTGCCAGCAGCTCCCTAGCGGGACGAAACAATGAGCAGTTCTTC.

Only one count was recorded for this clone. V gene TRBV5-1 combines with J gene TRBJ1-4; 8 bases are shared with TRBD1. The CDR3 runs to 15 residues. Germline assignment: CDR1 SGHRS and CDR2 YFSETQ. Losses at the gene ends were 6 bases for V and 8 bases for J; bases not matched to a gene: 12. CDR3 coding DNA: TGCGCCAGCACCCCAGGGGGCCGAGAGGGGGAAAAACTGTTTTTT. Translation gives CASTPGGREGEKLFF. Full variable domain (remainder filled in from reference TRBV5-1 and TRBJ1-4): KAGVTQTPRYLIKTRGQQVTLSCSPISGHRSVSWYQQTPGQGLQFLFEYFSETQRNKGNFPGRFSGRQFSNSRSEMNVSTLELGDSALYLCASTPGGREGEKLFFGSGTQLSVL.

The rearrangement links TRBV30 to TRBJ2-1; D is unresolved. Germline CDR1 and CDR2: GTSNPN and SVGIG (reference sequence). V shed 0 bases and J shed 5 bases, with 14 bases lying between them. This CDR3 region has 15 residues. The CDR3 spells CAWSVGRESNNEQFF. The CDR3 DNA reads TGTGCCTGGAGTGTAGGGCGTGAAAGTAACAATGAGCAGTTCTTC. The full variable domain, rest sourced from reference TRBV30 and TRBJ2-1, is SQTIHQWPATLVQPVGSPLSLECTVEGTSNPNLYWYRQAAGRGLQLLFYSVGIGQISSEVPQNLSASRPQDRQFILSSKKLLLSDSGFYLCAWSVGRESNNEQFFGPGTRLTVL.

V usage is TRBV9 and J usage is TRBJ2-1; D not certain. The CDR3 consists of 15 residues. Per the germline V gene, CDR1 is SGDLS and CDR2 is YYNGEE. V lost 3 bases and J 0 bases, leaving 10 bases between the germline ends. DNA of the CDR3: TGTGCCAGCAGCGAGACCATCCTCTCCTACAATGAGCAGTTCTTC. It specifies CASSETILSYNEQFF. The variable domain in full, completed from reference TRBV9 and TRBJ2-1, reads DSGVTQTPKHLITATGQRVTLRCSPRSGDLSVYWYQQSLDQGLQFLIQYYNGEERAKGNILERFSAQQFPDLHSELNLSSLELGDSALYFCASSETILSYNEQFFGPGTRLTVL.

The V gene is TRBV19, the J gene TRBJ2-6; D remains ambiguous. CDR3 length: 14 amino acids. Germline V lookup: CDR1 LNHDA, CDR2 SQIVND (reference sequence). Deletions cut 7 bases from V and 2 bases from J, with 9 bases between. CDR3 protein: CASKWAAGANVLTF. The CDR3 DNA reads TGTGCCAGTAAATGGGCGGCTGGGGCCAACGTCCTGACTTTC.

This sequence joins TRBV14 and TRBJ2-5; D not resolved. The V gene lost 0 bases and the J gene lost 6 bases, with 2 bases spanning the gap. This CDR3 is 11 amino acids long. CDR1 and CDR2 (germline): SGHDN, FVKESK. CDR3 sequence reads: CASSQEKTQYF. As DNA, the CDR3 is TGTGCCAGCAGCCAAGAAAAGACCCAGTACTTC.

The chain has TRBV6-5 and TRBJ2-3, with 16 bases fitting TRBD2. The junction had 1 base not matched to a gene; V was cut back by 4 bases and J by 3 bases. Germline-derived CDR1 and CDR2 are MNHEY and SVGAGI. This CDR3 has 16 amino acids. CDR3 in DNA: TGTGCCAGCAGTTGGGGACTAGCGGGAGGGACAGATACGCAGTATTTT. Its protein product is CASSWGLAGGTDTQYF.

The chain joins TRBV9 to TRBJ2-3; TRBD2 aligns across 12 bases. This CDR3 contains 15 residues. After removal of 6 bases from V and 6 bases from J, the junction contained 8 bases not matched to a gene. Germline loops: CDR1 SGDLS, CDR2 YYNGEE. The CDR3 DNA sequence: TGTGCCAGCACCCGACTAGCGGGAGTTTGGGATACGCAGTATTTT. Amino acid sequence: CASTRLAGVWDTQYF.

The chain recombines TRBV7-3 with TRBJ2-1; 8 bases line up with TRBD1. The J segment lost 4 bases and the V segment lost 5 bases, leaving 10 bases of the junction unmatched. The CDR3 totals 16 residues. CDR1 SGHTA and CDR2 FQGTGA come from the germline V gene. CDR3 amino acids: CASSPRRTGSYNEQFF. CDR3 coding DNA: TGTGCCAGCAGCCCACGCCGGACAGGGAGTTACAATGAGCAGTTCTTC.

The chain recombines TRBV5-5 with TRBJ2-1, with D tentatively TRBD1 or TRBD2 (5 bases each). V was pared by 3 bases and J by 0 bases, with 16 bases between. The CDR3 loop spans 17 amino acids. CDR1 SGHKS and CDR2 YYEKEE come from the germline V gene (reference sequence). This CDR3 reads CASSSLRGASSYNEQFF. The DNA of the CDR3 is TGTGCCAGCAGCTCCCTTCGGGGCGCGAGCTCCTACAATGAGCAGTTCTTC.

CDR3 sequence (DNA): TGTGCCAGCTCCCGGCAGCGGGACGACACCGGGGAGCTGTTTTTT. Translation gives CASSRQRDDTGELFF. The chain joins TRBV18 to TRBJ2-2; 7 nucleotides agree with TRBD2. The CDR3 is made up of 15 amino acids. From germline, CDR1 is KGHSH and CDR2 LQKENI. V was pared by 6 bases and J by 3 bases, with 7 bases of the junction left unmatched. Looking up the rest from reference TRBV18 and TRBJ2-2 gives the full variable domain: NAGVMQNPRHLVRRRGQEARLRCSPMKGHSHVYWYRQLPEEGLKFMVYLQKENIIDESGMPKERFSAEFPKEGPSILRIQQVVRGDSAAYFCASSRQRDDTGELFFGEGSRLTVL.

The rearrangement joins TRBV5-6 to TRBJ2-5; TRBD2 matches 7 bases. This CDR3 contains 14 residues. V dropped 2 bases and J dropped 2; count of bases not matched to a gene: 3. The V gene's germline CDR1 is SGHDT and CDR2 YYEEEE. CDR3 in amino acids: CASSFEGLQETQYF. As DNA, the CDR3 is TGTGCCAGCAGCTTTGAGGGACTACAAGAGACCCAGTACTTC. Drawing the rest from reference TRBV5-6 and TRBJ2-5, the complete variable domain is DAGVTQSPTHLIKTRGQQVTLRCSPKSGHDTVSWYQQALGQGPQFIFQYYEEEERQRGNFPDRFSGHQFPNYSSELNVNALLLGDSALYLCASSFEGLQETQYFGPGTRLLVL.

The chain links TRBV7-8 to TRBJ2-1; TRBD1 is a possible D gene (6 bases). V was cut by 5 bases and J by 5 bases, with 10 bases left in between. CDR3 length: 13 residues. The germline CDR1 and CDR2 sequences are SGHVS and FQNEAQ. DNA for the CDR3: TGTGCCAGCAGCGCAGACAGGCACAATGAGCAGTTCTTC. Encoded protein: CASSADRHNEQFF.

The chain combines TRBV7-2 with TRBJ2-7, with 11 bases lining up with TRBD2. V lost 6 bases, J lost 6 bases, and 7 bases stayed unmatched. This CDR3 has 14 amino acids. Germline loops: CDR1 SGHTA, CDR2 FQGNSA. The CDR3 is CASSPGLAAFEQYF. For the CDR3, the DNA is TGTGCCAGCAGTCCGGGACTAGCGGCATTCGAGCAGTACTTC.

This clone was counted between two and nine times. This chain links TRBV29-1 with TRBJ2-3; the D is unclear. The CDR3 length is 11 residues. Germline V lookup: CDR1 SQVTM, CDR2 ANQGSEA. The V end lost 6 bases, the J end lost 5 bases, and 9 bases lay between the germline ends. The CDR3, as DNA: TGCAGCGTCCTCGAGAGAGATACGCAGTATTTT. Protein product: CSVLERDTQYF.